A single sample gave rise to the 13 T cell receptor beta chains below, sequenced in a study of blood T cells in healthy people across ages. Primed by a sample-barcoded 5' primer and a J-beta primer mix, a second PCR proceeded for 7 to 11 cycles. One entry per CDR3 protein results from TCRdb running MiXCR on the 5' RACE reads. The table has around 870,000 distinct CDR3 sequences, under 35% seen once. Specimen: blood. Receptors originate from a woman aged 80 or older in good health.

This clonotype was seen repeatedly, ten times or more. The CDR3 DNA is TGTGCCAGCAGCTCTACCGGGACAGGGGGGGCCTACGAGCAGTACTTC. Translated, it gives CASSSTGTGGAYEQYF. The genes are TRBV5-5 and TRBJ2-7; 11 bases map to TRBD1. This CDR3 has 16 residues. Germline CDR1 and CDR2: SGHKS and YYEKEE (reference sequence). With 3 bases clipped from V and 2 bases from J, the junction kept 7 bases outside the gene matches.

This rearrangement joins TRBV20-1 to TRBJ2-1; a weak D match, TRBD2 (6 bases). Trimming cost V 6 bases and J 7 bases, with 19 bases left between them. The CDR3 contains 14 residues. Germline assignment: CDR1 DFQATT and CDR2 SNEGSKA (reference sequence). The CDR3 reads CSASRGGGSNEQFF. The CDR3 DNA follows: TGCAGTGCGTCACGGGGAGGAGGGAGTAATGAGCAGTTCTTC.

To note about this clonotype: A much larger clone sits a single nucleotide away, making a read error possible. The V call is TRBV20-1, the J call TRBJ2-3; D perhaps matches TRBD2 (5 bases). V was pared by 0 bases and J by 2 bases, with 15 bases between. The CDR3 spans 16 residues. Germline assignment: CDR1 DFQATT and CDR2 SNEGSKA (reference sequence). The CDR3, as DNA: TGCAGTGCTAGAGATTTGAGACTAAGAAACACAGATACGCAGTATTTT. Translating it yields CSARDLRLRNTDTQYF.

This clonotype was seen repeatedly, ten times or more. The CDR3 nucleotides read TGTGCCAGCAGATTTGTTTCTGGAGAGACCCAGTACTTC. Translated, it gives CASRFVSGETQYF. The gene calls are TRBV5-8 and TRBJ2-5; D is unresolved. Trimming shortened V by 5 bases and J by 4 bases, and 12 bases separated the two germline ends. Germline V lookup: CDR1 SGHTS, CDR2 YDEGEE. This CDR3 is built from 13 residues.

This clonotype occurred many times. A much bigger clone sits one base away, suggesting this may be a read error. This chain uses TRBV6-5 with TRBJ2-7, with 10 bases matching TRBD1. Germline values: CDR1 MNHEY, CDR2 SVGAGI. V shed 2 bases and J 4 bases; nucleotides not matched to a gene: 2. The CDR3 extends over 14 amino acids. CDR3 protein: CASSYGDRGYEQYF. In DNA form, the CDR3 reads TGTGCCAGCAGTTACGGGGACAGGGGTTACGAGCAGTACTTC.

This clonotype was seen only a few times. This sequence joins TRBV13 and TRBJ1-2; D ambiguous. Germline V gene data show CDR1 as PRHDT and CDR2 as FYEKMQ (reference sequence). Trimming cost V 2 bases and J 0 bases, with 22 bases left between them. This CDR3 comprises 19 residues. The CDR3 protein is CASSLYPNTIQSANYGYTF. In DNA, the CDR3 is TGTGCCAGCAGCTTATATCCAAATACCATACAGAGCGCTAACTATGGCTACACCTTC.

In the case of this clonotype: A much larger clonotype is one base distant, so this may be a read error. This chain joins TRBV9 and TRBJ2-1, with 8 bases identical to TRBD1. The J call is in doubt because the DNA end fits TRBJ2-7 better. CDR1 is SGDLS and CDR2 is YYNGEE in the germline V gene. There are 15 residues in the CDR3. CDR3 sequence (DNA): TGTGCCAGCAGCGTCCGGGACAGGTCCTACAATGAGCAGTACTTC. Protein: CASSVRDRSYNEQYF.

The sample holds many counts of this clonotype. This chain links TRBV7-2 with TRBJ1-5; perhaps TRBD1 as D (5 bases). V was trimmed by 5 bases and J by 2 bases, leaving 7 bases between them. This CDR3 spans 13 amino acids. CDR1 SGHTA and CDR2 FQGNSA come from the germline V gene. The CDR3 bases are TGTGCCAGCAGCGAAGGGGGCAATCAGCCCCAGCATTTT. Amino acids: CASSEGGNQPQHF.

With regard to this clonotype: A read error may explain this, as a much larger clone is one base away. This chain joins TRBV7-9 and TRBJ2-4, with D perhaps matching TRBD2 (5 bases). The J call is in doubt because the DNA end fits TRBJ2-7 better. Germline lookup yields CDR1 SEHNR and CDR2 FQNEAQ (reference sequence). There are 11 residues in the CDR3. CDR3 protein: CANTPGYEQYF. The DNA of the CDR3 is TGTGCCAACACCCCGGGGTACGAGCAGTACTTC.

On this clonotype itself: The junction and the germline gene differ at one end; a read error may be behind it. V gene TRBV28 combines with J gene TRBJ1-6; the D gene is possibly TRBD1 (5 bases). The CDR3 runs 15 residues. Germline CDR1 is MDHEN and CDR2 is SYDVKM. The DNA of the CDR3 is TGCGCCAGCAGTCCCTTATTAGGGGCCGTTTCACCCCTCCACTTT. It encodes CASSPLLGAVSPLHF. Full variable domain (missing parts from reference TRBV28 and TRBJ1-6): DVKVTQSSRYLVKRTGEKVFLECVQDMDHENMFWYRQDPGLGLRLIYFSYDVKMKEKGDIPEGYSVSREKKERFSLILESASTNQTSMYLCASSPLLGAVSPLHFGNGTRLTVT.

This clonotype has ten or more counts. The chain carries TRBV12-3 or TRBV12-4 and TRBJ1-2; D is unclear. V lost 6 bases, J lost 8 bases, and 22 bases lay in between. The CDR3 loop spans 15 amino acids. As DNA, the CDR3 is TGTGCCAGCAGCTCCTTTACCTCAGGTCGAAGCGGCTACACCTTC. Protein product: CASSSFTSGRSGYTF.

A single count supports this clonotype. The chain recombines TRBV6-1 with TRBJ2-7, with D uncertain. Trimming removed 2 bases at V and 0 bases at J, with 14 bases between. Germline V gene data show CDR1 as MNHNS and CDR2 as SASEGT. CDR3 size: 16 residues. The CDR3 DNA reads TGTGCCAGCAGTGAAACCTCCCAATCATACTCCTACGAGCAGTACTTC. This gives the protein CASSETSQSYSYEQYF.

This clonotype was seen a few times. This chain links TRBV6-6 with TRBJ1-4; D gene ambiguous. From germline, CDR1 is MNHNY and CDR2 SVGAGI (reference sequence). Trimming pared 8 bases from V and 0 bases from J, leaving 4 bases between. The CDR3 runs 12 residues. CDR3 sequence: CASAATNEKLFF. The CDR3 nucleotides read TGTGCCAGCGCTGCAACTAATGAAAAACTGTTTTTT.